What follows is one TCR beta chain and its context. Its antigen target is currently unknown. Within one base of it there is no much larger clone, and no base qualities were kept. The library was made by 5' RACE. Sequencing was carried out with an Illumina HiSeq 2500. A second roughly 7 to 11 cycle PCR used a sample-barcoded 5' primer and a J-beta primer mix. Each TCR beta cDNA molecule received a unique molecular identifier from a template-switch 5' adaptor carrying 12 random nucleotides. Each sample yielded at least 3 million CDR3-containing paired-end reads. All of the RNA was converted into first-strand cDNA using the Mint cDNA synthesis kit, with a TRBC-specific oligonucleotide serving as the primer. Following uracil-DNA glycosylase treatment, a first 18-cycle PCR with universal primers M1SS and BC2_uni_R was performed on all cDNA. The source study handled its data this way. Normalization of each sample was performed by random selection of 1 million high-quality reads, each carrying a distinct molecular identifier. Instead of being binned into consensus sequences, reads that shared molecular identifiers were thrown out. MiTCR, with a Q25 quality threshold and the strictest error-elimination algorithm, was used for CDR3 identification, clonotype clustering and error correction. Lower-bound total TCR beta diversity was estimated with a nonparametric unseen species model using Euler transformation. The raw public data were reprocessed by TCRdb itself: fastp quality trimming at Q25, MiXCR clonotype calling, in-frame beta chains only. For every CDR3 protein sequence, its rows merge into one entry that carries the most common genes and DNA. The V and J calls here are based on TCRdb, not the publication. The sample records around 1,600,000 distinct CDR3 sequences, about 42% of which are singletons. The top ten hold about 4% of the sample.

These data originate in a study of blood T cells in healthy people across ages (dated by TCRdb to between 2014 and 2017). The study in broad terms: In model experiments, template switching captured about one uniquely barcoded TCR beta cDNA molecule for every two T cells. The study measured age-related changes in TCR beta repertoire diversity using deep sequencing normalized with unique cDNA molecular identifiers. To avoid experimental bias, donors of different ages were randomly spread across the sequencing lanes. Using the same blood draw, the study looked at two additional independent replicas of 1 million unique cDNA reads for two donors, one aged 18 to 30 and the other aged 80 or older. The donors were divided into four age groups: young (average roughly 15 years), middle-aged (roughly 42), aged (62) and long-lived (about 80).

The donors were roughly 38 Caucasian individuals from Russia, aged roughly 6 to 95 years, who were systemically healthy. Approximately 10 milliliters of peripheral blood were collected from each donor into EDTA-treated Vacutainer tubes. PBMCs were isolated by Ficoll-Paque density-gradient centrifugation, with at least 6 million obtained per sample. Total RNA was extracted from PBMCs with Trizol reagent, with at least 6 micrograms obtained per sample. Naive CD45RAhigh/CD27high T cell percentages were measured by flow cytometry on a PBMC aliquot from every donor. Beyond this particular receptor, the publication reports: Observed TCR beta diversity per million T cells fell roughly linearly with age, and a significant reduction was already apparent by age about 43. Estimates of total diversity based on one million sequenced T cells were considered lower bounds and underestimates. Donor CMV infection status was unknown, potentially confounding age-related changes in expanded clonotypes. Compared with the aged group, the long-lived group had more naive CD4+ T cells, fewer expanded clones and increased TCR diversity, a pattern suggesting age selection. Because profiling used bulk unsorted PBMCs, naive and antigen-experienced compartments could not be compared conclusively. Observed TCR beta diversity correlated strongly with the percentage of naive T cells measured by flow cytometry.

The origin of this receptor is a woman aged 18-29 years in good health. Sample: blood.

The nucleotide sequence is given as TGCAGCGTTGTTAGCTCTGGGGCCAACGTCCTGACTTTC. It translates as CSVVSSGANVLTF. The chain uses TRBV29-1 and TRBJ2-6; the D gene lacks a confident call. The CDR3 starts with the cysteine, ends with the phenylalanine, and has 13 residues. The retained sequence is limited to the CDR3, 39 bases, with the frame set at the first base. CDR1 SQVTM and CDR2 ANQGSEA were looked up in the germline V gene. The V end loses 4 bases and the J end loses 0 bases, and a stretch of 4 bases separates them.